These 19 T cell receptor beta chains share one sample of origin, sequenced in a study of blood T cell repertoires in COVID-19 (dated by TCRdb to between 2020 and 2021). Library generation was performed with the immunoSEQ multiplex PCR assay. TCRdb re-hosts the immuneACCESS table, in-frame sequences only. Its copies lack some clones; in the studies checked, an unresolved V gene accounts for under half of them, and the cause for the rest is not known. The sample yields roughly 120,000 clones; more than 80% were counted once. The ten largest clonotypes hold around 3% of the sample. Sample: peripheral blood. The receptor source for this set is a woman of 80 years or more with COVID-19, enrolled during active disease.

The chain links TRBV7-2 to TRBJ2-3; tentatively, D is TRBD2 (7 bases). The CDR3 has 14 amino acids. Trimming removed 5 bases at V and 5 bases at J, with 14 bases between. CDR1 and CDR2 from the germline V gene are SGHTA and FQGNSA. DNA for the CDR3: TGTGCCAGCAGCCCGGGGGGCTCGATAGATACGCAGTATTTT. It is translated as CASSPGGSIDTQYF.

The chain combines TRBV28 with TRBJ2-2; the match to TRBD2 covers 7 bases. J lost 4 bases, V lost 5 bases, and 16 bases had no gene match. The CDR3 covers 18 residues. Germline V gives CDR1 MDHEN, CDR2 SYDVKM. CDR3 protein: CASSGEGRGRRSTGELFF. The CDR3 DNA follows: TGTGCCAGCAGTGGGGAAGGGAGGGGCAGGAGGAGCACCGGGGAGCTGTTTTTT.

This clone was seen more than once but under ten times. The rearrangement uses TRBV6-2 or TRBV6-3 and TRBJ2-1; TRBD2 agrees at 8 bases. From germline, CDR1 is MNHEY and CDR2 SVGEGT. After removal of 6 bases from V and 6 bases from J, the junction contained 13 bases not matched to a gene. The CDR3 consists of 16 residues. As DNA, the CDR3 is TGTGCCAGCAGCAGGACAAATATAGCGGGAAGCAATGAGCAGTTCTTC. This translates into CASSRTNIAGSNEQFF.

DNA for the CDR3: TGTGCCATCAGAGAGAACAGGGGAAGTCAGCCCCAGCATTTT. Amino acids: CAIRENRGSQPQHF. The chain is built from TRBV10-3 and TRBJ1-5; 7 positions agree with TRBD1. This CDR3 has 14 amino acids. After removal of 6 bases from V and 6 bases from J, the junction contained 8 bases not matched to a gene. Germline V gene lookup returns CDR1 ENHRY and CDR2 SYGVKD.

This sequence joins TRBV6-4 and TRBJ2-7; 9 bases are a match to TRBD2. V shed 2 bases and J 2 bases; nucleotides not matched to a gene: 13. Germline CDR1 and CDR2: MRHNA and SNTAGT. CDR3 length: 18 amino acids. The CDR3 loop is CASSDAQVSSGITYEQYF. The CDR3 DNA follows: TGTGCCAGCAGTGACGCGCAAGTTTCTAGCGGGATAACCTACGAGCAGTACTTC.

The CDR3 DNA sequence: TGTGCCAGCAGTCCAGGACAGGTTGGAAACACCATATATTTT. This sequence encodes CASSPGQVGNTIYF. This chain uses TRBV28 with TRBJ1-3, with 7 bases lining up with TRBD1. Losses at the gene ends were 5 bases for V and 3 bases for J; bases not matched to a gene: 4. CDR3 length equals 14 residues. Germline V gene data show CDR1 as MDHEN and CDR2 as SYDVKM.

This chain links TRBV15 with TRBJ2-3, with 7 bases that match TRBD2. Germline-derived CDR1 and CDR2 are LNHNV and YYDKDF (reference sequence). The V segment lost 4 bases and the J segment 0 bases; nucleotides outside the gene matches: 4. This CDR3 region has 15 residues. Written as DNA, the CDR3 is TGTGCCACCAGCAAGCTAGCGGCTAGCACAGATACGCAGTATTTT. It encodes CATSKLAASTDTQYF.

Worth noting for this clone: This sample includes further DNA sequences coding for the same CDR3. The chain combines TRBV12-3 or TRBV12-4 with TRBJ1-1; D remains ambiguous. This CDR3 spans 13 amino acids. Trimming left V 1 base short and J 1 base short, with 4 bases between. The CDR3 reads CASSLGQNTEAFF. In DNA, the CDR3 is TGTGCCAGCAGTTTAGGACAGAACACTGAAGCTTTCTTT.

V is TRBV10-3 and J is TRBJ1-1; D gene ambiguous. This CDR3 contains 13 residues. V lost 7 bases to trimming and J lost 1 base, with 10 bases between them. CDR1 is ENHRY and CDR2 is SYGVKD in the germline V gene. The CDR3 loop is CAINAGGNTEAFF. CDR3 nucleotides: TGTGCCATCAACGCAGGAGGGAACACTGAAGCTTTCTTT.

As for this clone: This CDR3 is also generated by other DNA sequences in the sample. The chain links TRBV5-4 to TRBJ2-3; perhaps TRBD2 as D (5 bases). This CDR3 has 13 amino acids. Per germline, CDR1 SGHNT and CDR2 YYREEE (reference sequence). Trimming took off 4 bases at V and 1 base at J, with 7 bases between the two ends. Here the CDR3 reads CASSPGGTDTQYF. The CDR3 DNA reads TGTGCCAGCAGCCCCGGGGGCACAGATACGCAGTATTTT.

This clone was observed a few times. The chain uses TRBV28 and TRBJ1-2; D remains unclear. Germline-derived CDR1 and CDR2 are MDHEN and SYDVKM. This CDR3 has 16 amino acids. The V gene lost 5 bases and the J gene lost 3 bases, with 19 bases spanning the gap. The CDR3 bases are TGTGCCAGCAGTCTCCCGGGGTTCTCCTCGGACTATGGCTACACCTTC. Amino acid sequence: CASSLPGFSSDYGYTF.

This clone was seen a handful of times. The J gene is TRBJ2-2, the V gene TRBV5-4; 7 nucleotides align to TRBD1. After removal of 3 bases from V and 6 bases from J, the junction contained 8 bases not matched to a gene. Germline CDR1 is SGHNT and CDR2 is YYREEE (reference sequence). CDR3 length equals 15 residues. In nucleotides, the CDR3 is TGTGCCAGCAGCTGGGTCACAGGGGTCCCCGGGGAGCTGTTTTTT. It codes for CASSWVTGVPGELFF.

The genes are TRBV12-3 or TRBV12-4 and TRBJ1-3; D gene ambiguous. Trimming cost V 4 bases and J 2 bases, with 6 bases left between them. The CDR3 loop spans 13 amino acids. This CDR3 reads CASSSSPGNTIYF. DNA for the CDR3: TGTGCCAGCAGTTCCTCCCCTGGAAACACCATATATTTT.

The V call is TRBV7-2, the J call TRBJ2-2; D uncertain. Trimming took 2 bases from V and 0 from J, leaving 10 bases between them. Germline V gene sequence: CDR1 SGHTA, CDR2 FQGNSA. The CDR3 consists of 16 residues. CDR3 sequence: CASSLTPPPNTGELFF. In DNA, the CDR3 is TGTGCCAGCAGCTTAACACCCCCCCCGAACACCGGGGAGCTGTTTTTT. The full variable domain, with the rest looked up from reference TRBV7-2 and TRBJ2-2, is GAGVSQSPSNKVTEKGKDVELRCDPISGHTALYWYRQSLGQGLEFLIYFQGNSAPDKSGLPSDRFSAERTGGSVSTLTIQRTQQEDSAVYLCASSLTPPPNTGELFFGEGSRLTVL.

This chain joins TRBV4-3 and TRBJ1-2; D is ambiguous. V gave up 0 bases and J gave up 5 bases, with 22 bases separating them. Germline V gene sequence: CDR1 LGHNA, CDR2 YSLEER. CDR3 length equals 18 residues. The CDR3 loop reads CASSQEGPPTASRYGYTF. DNA for the CDR3: TGCGCCAGCAGCCAAGAGGGTCCCCCGACGGCTAGTAGGTATGGCTACACCTTC.

This CDR3 reads CASSWRGGTEKLFF. The DNA for the CDR3 is TGCGCCAGCAGTTGGCGGGGAGGGACAGAAAAACTGTTTTTT. The chain uses TRBV4-1 and TRBJ1-4; possibly TRBD1 for D (6 bases). The CDR3 consists of 14 residues. Germline assignment: CDR1 MGHRA and CDR2 YSYEKL. V lost 6 bases to trimming and J lost 8 bases, with 16 bases between them.

V usage is TRBV6-2 or TRBV6-3 and J usage is TRBJ1-2; TRBD1 matches 8 bases. Trimming removed 5 bases from V and 4 bases from J; junction bases left unmatched: 6. Looked up from germline, CDR1 is MNHEY and CDR2 is SVGEGT. This CDR3 region has 14 residues. For the CDR3, the DNA is TGTGCCAGCAGTCTCGACAGGGGAACCTATGGCTACACCTTC. Protein: CASSLDRGTYGYTF.

The rearrangement links TRBV3-1 (or the pseudogene TRBV3-2) to TRBJ2-1, with 7 bases fitting TRBD2. The J segment lost 7 bases and the V segment lost 3 bases, leaving 3 bases of the junction unmatched. The CDR3 runs to 13 residues. CDR1 is LGHDT, CDR2 YNNKEL, per germline (reference sequence). In nucleotides, the CDR3 is TGTGCCAGCAGCCATCTAGCGGCAAATGAGCAGTTCTTC. Translation: CASSHLAANEQFF.

V gene TRBV4-3 combines with J gene TRBJ1-2; a weak D match, TRBD1 (5 bases). The V end was cut by 1 base, the J end by 2 bases, with 5 bases between. The germline gives CDR1 LGHNA, CDR2 YSLEER. The CDR3 extends over 13 amino acids. DNA of the CDR3: TGCGCCAGCAGCCAAGGACAGAACTATGGCTACACCTTC. This encodes CASSQGQNYGYTF.